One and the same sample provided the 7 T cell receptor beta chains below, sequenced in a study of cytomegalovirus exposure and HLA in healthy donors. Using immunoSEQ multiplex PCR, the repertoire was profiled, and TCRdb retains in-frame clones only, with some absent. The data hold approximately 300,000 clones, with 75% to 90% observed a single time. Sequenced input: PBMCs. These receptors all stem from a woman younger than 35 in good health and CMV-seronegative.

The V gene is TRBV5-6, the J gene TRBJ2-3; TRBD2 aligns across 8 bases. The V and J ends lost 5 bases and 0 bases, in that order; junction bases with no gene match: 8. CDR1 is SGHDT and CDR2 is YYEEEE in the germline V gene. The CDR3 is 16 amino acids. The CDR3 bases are TGTGCCAGCAGACGTGGACTAGCCCTTAGCACAGATACGCAGTATTTT. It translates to CASRRGLALSTDTQYF.

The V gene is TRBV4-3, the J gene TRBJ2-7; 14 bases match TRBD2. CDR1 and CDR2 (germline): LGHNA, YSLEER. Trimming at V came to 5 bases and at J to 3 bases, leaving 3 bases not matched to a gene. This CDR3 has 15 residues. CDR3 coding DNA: TGCGCCAGCAGCGAGGGACTAGCGGGAGTCTACGAGCAGTACTTC. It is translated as CASSEGLAGVYEQYF.

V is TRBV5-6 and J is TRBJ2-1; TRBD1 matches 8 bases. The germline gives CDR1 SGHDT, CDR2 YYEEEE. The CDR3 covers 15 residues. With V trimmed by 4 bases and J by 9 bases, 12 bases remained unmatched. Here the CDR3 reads CASSAGQGGGLEQFF. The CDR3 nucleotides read TGTGCCAGCAGCGCCGGACAGGGTGGAGGGCTTGAGCAGTTCTTC.

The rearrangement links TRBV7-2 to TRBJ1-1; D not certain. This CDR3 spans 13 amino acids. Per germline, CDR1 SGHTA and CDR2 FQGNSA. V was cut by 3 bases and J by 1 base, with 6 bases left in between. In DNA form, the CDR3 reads TGTGCCAGCAGCTTTTACGGGAACACTGAAGCTTTCTTT. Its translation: CASSFYGNTEAFF.

CDR3 amino acids: CASSQVRQDTEAFF. CDR3 bases: TGCGCCAGCAGCCAAGTTCGACAGGACACTGAAGCTTTCTTT. The chain joins TRBV4-3 to TRBJ1-1, with D maybe TRBD1 (6 bases). The CDR3 runs 14 residues. Trimming left V 1 base short and J 3 bases short, with 9 bases between. The V gene's germline CDR1 is LGHNA and CDR2 YSLEER.

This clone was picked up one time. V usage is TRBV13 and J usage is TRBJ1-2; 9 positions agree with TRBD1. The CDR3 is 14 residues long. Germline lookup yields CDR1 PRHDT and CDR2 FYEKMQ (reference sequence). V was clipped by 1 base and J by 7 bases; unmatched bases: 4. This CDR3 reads CASSLEQGAFGYTF. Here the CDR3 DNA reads TGTGCCAGCAGCTTAGAACAGGGGGCCTTTGGCTACACCTTC.

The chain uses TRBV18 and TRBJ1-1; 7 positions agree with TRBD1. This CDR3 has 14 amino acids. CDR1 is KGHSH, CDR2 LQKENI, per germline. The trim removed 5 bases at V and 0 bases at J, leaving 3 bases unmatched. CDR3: CASSGQDMNTEAFF. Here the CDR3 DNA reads TGTGCCAGCTCAGGACAGGACATGAACACTGAAGCTTTCTTT.